These T cell receptor beta chains were read from a single sample in a study of blood T cell repertoires in COVID-19. Measured with immunoSEQ multiplex PCR; TCRdb has only the in-frame clones, and not every one. The sample carries more than 120,000 clones, over 70% recorded once. Sequencing input: PBMCs or T cells enriched from blood (not recorded which). These receptors were collected from a man aged 45 to 65 in a cohort exposed to, infected with or recovered from COVID-19 (not recorded which). The CDR3 runs from the conserved cysteine through the conserved F or W. A D gene is named only where the DNA matches it firmly. Expanded clones get a size class; other rows say once, few or many, or leave the size out.

NA	TRBV28	TRBJ1-5	NA	TGTGCCAGCATCTCCGGGTCTCAGCCCCAGCATTTT	CASISGSQPQHF
NA	TRBV15	TRBJ2-7	few	TGTGCCACCAGCAGAGATCGGGGAAGGGAAAGCGACGAGCAGTACTTC	CATSRDRGRESDEQYF
NA	TRBV7-2	TRBJ2-3	NA	TGTGCCAGCAGCTTAGCACCTAGCGTCGTGGCAGATACGCAGTATTTT	CASSLAPSVVADTQYF
NA	TRBV7-9	TRBJ2-7	NA	TGTGCCAGCAGCTTAGCGGGCCTCTACGAGCAGTACTTC	CASSLAGLYEQYF
NA	TRBV7-3	TRBJ1-2	NA	TGTGCCAGCAGCTCTGCGACGGGGGTGATCTATGGCTACACCTTC	CASSSATGVIYGYTF
NA	TRBV6-2/TRBV6-3	TRBJ1-5	NA	TGTGCCAGCAGTCAGCTCGCAACAGGGATGGGTGCGCAGCCCCAGCATTTT	CASSQLATGMGAQPQHF
NA	TRBV2	TRBJ2-3	NA	TGTGCCAGCTCGCGGGCCGTTACAGATACGCAGTATTTT	CASSRAVTDTQYF
TRBD1	TRBV5-1	TRBJ1-3	NA	TGCGCCAGCAGCTTGGAAGGGGGCTCGGCTGGAAACACCATATATTTT	CASSLEGGSAGNTIYF
NA	TRBV3-1/TRBV3-2	TRBJ2-3	NA	TGTGCCAGCAGCCCCAGGGAAAGGGGCACAGATACGCAGTATTTT	CASSPRERGTDTQYF
NA	TRBV6-1	TRBJ2-4	few	TGTGCCAGCAGTGATCCAGACAGGGCCAAAAACATTCAGTACTTC	CASSDPDRAKNIQYF
TRBD1	TRBV10-2	TRBJ2-1	NA	TGCGCCAGCAGTGGACAGGGGGCTCATGAGCAGTTCTTC	CASSGQGAHEQFF
NA	TRBV10-3	TRBJ1-1	NA	TGTGCCATCAGTGCCCGGGACACTGAAGCTTTCTTT	CAISARDTEAFF
TRBD1	TRBV6-2/TRBV6-3	TRBJ1-2	NA	TGTGCCAGCAGTTACTCGCCCCGACAGGGAGACTACTATGGCTACACCTTC	CASSYSPRQGDYYGYTF
NA	TRBV10-3	TRBJ2-7	NA	TGTGCCATCAGTGTAGGGGGATCCTACGAGCAGTACTTC	CAISVGGSYEQYF
NA	TRBV11-2	TRBJ1-1	NA	TGTGCCAGCAGCTTAGCGGGCACTGAAGCTTTCTTT	CASSLAGTEAFF
TRBD1	TRBV30	TRBJ2-2	NA	TGTGCCTGGACCGGGACAGGGATCGGGGAGCTGTTTTTT	CAWTGTGIGELFF
TRBD1	TRBV29-1	TRBJ2-3	NA	TGCAGCGTTGTTTTCCCGGGACAGCTCTCCTATGGTCCAGATACGCAGTATTTT	CSVVFPGQLSYGPDTQYF
NA	TRBV15	TRBJ2-2	NA	TGTGCCACCAGCGGCCCTTATACCGGGGAGCTGTTTTTT	CATSGPYTGELFF
TRBD1	TRBV9	TRBJ2-2	few	TGTGCCAGCAGCGTAGTACAGGGGAGCACCGGGGAGCTGTTTTTT	CASSVVQGSTGELFF
NA	TRBV19	TRBJ1-1	NA	TGTGCCAGTAGTCCGGGGGGGAACACTGAAGCTTTCTTT	CASSPGGNTEAFF
NA	TRBV12-5	TRBJ1-1	NA	TGTGCTAGTGGTTTGTTGGGGCCTGACACTGAAGCTTTCTTT	CASGLLGPDTEAFF
NA	TRBV9	TRBJ2-2	few	TGTGCCAGCAGCGTCGGGGGAACCACCGGGGAGCTGTTTTTT	CASSVGGTTGELFF
NA	TRBV12-5	TRBJ2-1	NA	TGTGCTAGTGGCCTAAGCTTGTACAATGAGCAGTTCTTC	CASGLSLYNEQFF
NA	TRBV27	TRBJ1-1	NA	TGTGCCAGCAGTTTCAGTACGAACACTGAAGCTTTCTTT	CASSFSTNTEAFF
NA	TRBV7-9	TRBJ1-6	NA	TGTGCCAGCAGCGCCGACATGTCCCTATATAATTCACCCCTCCACTTT	CASSADMSLYNSPLHF
NA	TRBV9	TRBJ1-6	NA	TGTGCCAGCAGCGTAGATGGGGAGCGCCATTCACCCCTCCACTTT	CASSVDGERHSPLHF
TRBD2	TRBV11-1	TRBJ2-3	NA	TGTGCCATCCCAGCGGGAGTGGGAGATACGCAGTATTTT	CAIPAGVGDTQYF
TRBD2	TRBV9	TRBJ2-3	NA	TGTGCCAGCAGCCCCGGAAGCGGGAGGGGGATAGATACGCAGTATTTT	CASSPGSGRGIDTQYF
NA	TRBV5-1	TRBJ2-5	NA	TGCGCCAGCAGCTTAGGGGCAGGGGTAGGGGAGACCCAGTACTTC	CASSLGAGVGETQYF
NA	TRBV27	TRBJ2-1	NA	TGTGCCAGCAGTTTACGGGGGTTTGAGCAGTTCTTC	CASSLRGFEQFF
NA	TRBV6-5	TRBJ1-2	NA	TGTGCCAGCAGCAGGGTTCGGGGGGCATATGGCTACACCTTC	CASSRVRGAYGYTF
TRBD1	TRBV6-1	TRBJ2-7	NA	TGTGCCAGCAGTGAAGGGGACAGCTCCTACGAGCAGTACTTC	CASSEGDSSYEQYF
NA	TRBV4-1	TRBJ2-7	NA	TGCGCCAGCAGCCAAGGCCGGGATGACTACGAGCAGTACTTC	CASSQGRDDYEQYF
NA	TRBV15	TRBJ2-5	NA	TGTGCCACCAGCAGAGATCCATCGGACTGGACGGAGACCCAGTACTTC	CATSRDPSDWTETQYF
NA	TRBV4-1	TRBJ2-7	NA	TGCGCCAGCAGCCAGGCCCAAGAGGACGAGCAGTACTTC	CASSQAQEDEQYF
NA	TRBV7-2	TRBJ2-7	NA	TGTGCCAGCAGCCTCGCCCTAGGGGGGGGGAACTACGAGCAGTACTTC	CASSLALGGGNYEQYF